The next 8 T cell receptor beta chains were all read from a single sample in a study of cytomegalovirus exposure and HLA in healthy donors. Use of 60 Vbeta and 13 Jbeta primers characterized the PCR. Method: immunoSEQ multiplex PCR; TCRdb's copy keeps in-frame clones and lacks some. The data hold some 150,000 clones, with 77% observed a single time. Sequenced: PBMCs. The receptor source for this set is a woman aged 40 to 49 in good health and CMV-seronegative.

Here the CDR3 DNA reads TGCGCCAGCAGCTCCATAGCGGGGGTCCTCACAGATACGCAGTATTTT. Residues: CASSSIAGVLTDTQYF. The chain employs TRBV4-3 and TRBJ2-3; TRBD2 aligns across 9 bases. The CDR3 runs to 16 residues. V shed 5 bases and J 2 bases; nucleotides not matched to a gene: 8. Germline lookup yields CDR1 LGHNA and CDR2 YSLEER.

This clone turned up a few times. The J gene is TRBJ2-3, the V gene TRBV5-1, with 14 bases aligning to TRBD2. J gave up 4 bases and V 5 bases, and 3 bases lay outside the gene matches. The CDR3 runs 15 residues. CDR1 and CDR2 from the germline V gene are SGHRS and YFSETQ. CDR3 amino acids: CASRPTSGGADTQYF. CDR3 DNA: TGCGCCAGCAGACCGACTAGCGGGGGGGCAGATACGCAGTATTTT.

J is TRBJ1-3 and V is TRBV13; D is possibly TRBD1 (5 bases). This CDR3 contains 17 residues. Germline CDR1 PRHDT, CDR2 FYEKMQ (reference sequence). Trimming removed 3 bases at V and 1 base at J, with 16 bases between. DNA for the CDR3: TGTGCCAGCAGCTTTAGCTTACCGACAGCGTCTGGAAACACCATATATTTT. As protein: CASSFSLPTASGNTIYF.

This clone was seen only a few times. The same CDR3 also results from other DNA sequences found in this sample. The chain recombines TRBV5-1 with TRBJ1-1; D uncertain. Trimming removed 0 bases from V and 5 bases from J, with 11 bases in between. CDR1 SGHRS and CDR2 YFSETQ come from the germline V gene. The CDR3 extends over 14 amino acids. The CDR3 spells CASSLEAGRTEAFF. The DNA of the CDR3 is TGCGCCAGCAGCTTGGAGGCGGGGAGAACTGAAGCTTTCTTT. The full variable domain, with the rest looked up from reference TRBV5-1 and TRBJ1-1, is KAGVTQTPRYLIKTRGQQVTLSCSPISGHRSVSWYQQTPGQGLQFLFEYFSETQRNKGNFPGRFSGRQFSNSRSEMNVSTLELGDSALYLCASSLEAGRTEAFFGQGTRLTVV.

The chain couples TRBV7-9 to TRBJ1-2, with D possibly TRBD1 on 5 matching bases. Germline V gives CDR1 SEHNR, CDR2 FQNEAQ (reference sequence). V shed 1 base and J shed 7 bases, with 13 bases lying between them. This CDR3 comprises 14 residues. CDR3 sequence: CASSLDEGRGGYTF. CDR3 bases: TGTGCCAGCAGCTTAGACGAGGGGAGGGGTGGCTACACCTTC.

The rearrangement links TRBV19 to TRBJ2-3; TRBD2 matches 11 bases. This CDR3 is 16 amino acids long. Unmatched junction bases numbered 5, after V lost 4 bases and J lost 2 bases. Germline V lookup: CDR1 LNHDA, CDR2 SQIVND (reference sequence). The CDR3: CASSTRLAGITDTQYF. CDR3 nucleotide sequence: TGTGCCAGTAGTACCCGACTAGCGGGGATCACAGATACGCAGTATTTT. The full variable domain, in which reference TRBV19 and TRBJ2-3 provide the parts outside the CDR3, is DGGITQSPKYLFRKEGQNVTLSCEQNLNHDAMYWYRQDPGQGLRLIYYSQIVNDFQKGDIAEGYSVSREKKESFPLTVTSAQKNPTAFYLCASSTRLAGITDTQYFGPGTRLTVL.

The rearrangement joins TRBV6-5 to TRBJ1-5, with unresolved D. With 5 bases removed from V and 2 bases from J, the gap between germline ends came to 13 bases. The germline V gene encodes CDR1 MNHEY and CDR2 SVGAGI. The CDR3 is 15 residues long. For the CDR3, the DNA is TGTGCCAGCAGTCAACTTAGCCTTGGCAATCAGCCCCAGCATTTT. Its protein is CASSQLSLGNQPQHF.

CDR3 sequence: CASSSLAGGDTDTQYF. The DNA for the CDR3 is TGTGCCAGCAGCTCCCTAGCGGGGGGGGACACAGATACGCAGTATTTT. The chain has TRBV5-6 and TRBJ2-3; 12 bases agree with TRBD2. With V trimmed by 3 bases and J by 2 bases, 4 bases remained unmatched. The germline V gene encodes CDR1 SGHDT and CDR2 YYEEEE. CDR3 length: 16 residues.